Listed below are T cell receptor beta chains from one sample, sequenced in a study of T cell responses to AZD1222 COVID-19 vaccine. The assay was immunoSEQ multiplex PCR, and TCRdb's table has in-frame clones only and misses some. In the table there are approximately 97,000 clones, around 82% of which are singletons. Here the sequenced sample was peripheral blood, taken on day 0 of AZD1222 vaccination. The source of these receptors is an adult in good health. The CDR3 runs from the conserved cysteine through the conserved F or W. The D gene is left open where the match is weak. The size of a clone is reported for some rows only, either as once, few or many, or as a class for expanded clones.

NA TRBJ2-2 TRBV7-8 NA TGTGCCAGCAGCTTAGGGCGCAGGGGAGGTGGCGGGGAGCTGTTTTTT CASSLGRRGGGGELFF
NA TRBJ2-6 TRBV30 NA TGTGCCTGGAGGGGTGGAACTTTTCGCCACTCTGGGGCCAACGTCCTGACTTTC CAWRGGTFRHSGANVLTF
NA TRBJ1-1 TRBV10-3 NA TGTGCCATCAGTGGGGTAGGAGACAGCGTAACGACTGAAGCTTTCTTT CAISGVGDSVTTEAFF
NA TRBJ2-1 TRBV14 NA TGTGCCAGCAGCCGTTTTAGGGGCAAACCTAACAATGAGCAGTTCTTC CASSRFRGKPNNEQFF
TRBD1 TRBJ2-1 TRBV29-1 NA TGCAGCGTGGCAGGGGGCGGCACCTACAATGAGCAGTTCTTC CSVAGGGTYNEQFF
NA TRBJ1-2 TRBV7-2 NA TGTGCCAGCAGCCTTAATCGACTCGACTATGGCTACACCTTC CASSLNRLDYGYTF
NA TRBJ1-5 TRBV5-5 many TGTGCCAGCAGCTCAACGGACAGTAATCAGCCCCAGCATTTT CASSSTDSNQPQHF
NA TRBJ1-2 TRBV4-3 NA TGCGCCAGCAGCCAAGATGTACAGCCCTATGGCTACACCTTC CASSQDVQPYGYTF
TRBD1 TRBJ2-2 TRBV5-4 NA TGTGCCAGCAGCTTGAGACAGGGGAACACCGGGGAGCTGTTTTTT CASSLRQGNTGELFF
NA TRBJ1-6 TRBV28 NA TGTGCCAGCAGGTCCCAGTCGGGGAATTCACCCCTCCACTTT CASRSQSGNSPLHF
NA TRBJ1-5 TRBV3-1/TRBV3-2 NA TGTGCCAGCAGCCAAGTGGGACGGGATCAGCCCCAGCATTTT CASSQVGRDQPQHF
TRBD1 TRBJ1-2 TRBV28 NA TGTGCCAGCAGACAGGGGGGCGAGGCTGGCTACACCTTC CASRQGGEAGYTF
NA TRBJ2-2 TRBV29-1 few TGCAGCGTTGGGGCGGGCCTAGCTCTCACCGGGGAGCTGTTTTTT CSVGAGLALTGELFF
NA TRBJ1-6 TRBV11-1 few TGTGCCAGCAGCTTAGATCGGACGGCAGGGAGTTCACCCCTCCACTTT CASSLDRTAGSSPLHF
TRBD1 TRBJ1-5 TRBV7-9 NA TGTGCCAGCAGCTGGGGACAGGGAGGTGATCAGCCCCAGCATTTT CASSWGQGGDQPQHF
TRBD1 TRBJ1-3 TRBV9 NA TGTGCCAGCAGCGCTTCGGGACAGCGGAACTCTGGAAACACCATATATTTT CASSASGQRNSGNTIYF
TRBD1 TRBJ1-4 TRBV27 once TGTGCCAGCAGCACTGGGACAGGGGGTACGGCACCTGAAAAACTGTTTTTT CASSTGTGGTAPEKLFF
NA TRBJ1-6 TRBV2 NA TGTGCCAGCAGGATCCGGTTACAGGACGCGGGATCACCCCTCCACTTT CASRIRLQDAGSPLHF
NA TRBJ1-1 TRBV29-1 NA TGCAGCGTTGAGAGGAACACTGAAGCTTTCTTT CSVERNTEAFF
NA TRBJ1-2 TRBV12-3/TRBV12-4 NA TGTGCCAGCAGTTTATCTGTGGACGCGGGCTACACCTTC CASSLSVDAGYTF
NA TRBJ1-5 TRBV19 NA TGTGCCAGTAGTGCTGGGACTTGGCAGCCCCAGCATTTT CASSAGTWQPQHF
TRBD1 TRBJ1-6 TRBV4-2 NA TGTGCCAGCAGCCAAGGACAGGGGAGGTCACCCCTCCACTTT CASSQGQGRSPLHF
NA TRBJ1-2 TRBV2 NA TGTGCCAGCCAAGGGGGGAGTATTAGGTATGGCTACACCTTC CASQGGSIRYGYTF
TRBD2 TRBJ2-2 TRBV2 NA TGTGCCAGCACTAGCGGGGGGACCGGGGAGCTGTTTTTT CASTSGGTGELFF
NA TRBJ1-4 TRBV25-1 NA TGTGCCAGCAGTGTTCCGGCAGGGGTAACTAATGAAAAACTGTTTTTT CASSVPAGVTNEKLFF
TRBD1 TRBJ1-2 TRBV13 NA TGTGCCAGCAGCTTAGGCCGACAGGGGGCACTTGGAGGCTACACCTTC CASSLGRQGALGGYTF
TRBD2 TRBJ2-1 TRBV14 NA TGTGCCAGCAGCCAGGCAGCGGGGGCTAACAATGAGCAGTTCTTC CASSQAAGANNEQFF
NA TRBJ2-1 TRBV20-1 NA TGCAGTGCGAACGCGGCCGGTGAGCAGTTCTTC CSANAAGEQFF
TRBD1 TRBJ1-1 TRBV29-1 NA TGCAGCGTTCAGGGGGCTGGAGAAGCTTTCTTT CSVQGAGEAFF
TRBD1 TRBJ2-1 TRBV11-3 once TGTGCCAGCAGCCCCGGGGGGACAGGGGTGGCCAATGAGCAGTTCTTC CASSPGGTGVANEQFF
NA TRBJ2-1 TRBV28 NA TGTGCCAGCAGATCCAAGTACGGGATCCCCCTCTTTGGAAGGAATGAGCAGTTCTTC CASRSKYGIPLFGRNEQFF
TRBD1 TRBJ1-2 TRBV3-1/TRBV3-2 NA TGTGCCAGCAGCCCAACAGGGGCCCAGGGGGGCTACACCTTC CASSPTGAQGGYTF
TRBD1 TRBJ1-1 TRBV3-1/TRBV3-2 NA TGTGCCAGCAGCCGAGACGGACAGGCGAACACTGAAGCTTTCTTT CASSRDGQANTEAFF
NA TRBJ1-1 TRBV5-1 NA TGCGCCAGCAGCGAGGGGTGGGGCACTGAAGCTTTCTTT CASSEGWGTEAFF
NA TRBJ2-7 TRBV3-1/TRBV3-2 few TGTGCCAGCAGCCAAGTCCGGACAAACTCCTACGAGCAGTACTTC CASSQVRTNSYEQYF
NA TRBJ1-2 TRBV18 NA TGTGCCAGCTCGCCCGGGACATCCTATGGCTACACCTTC CASSPGTSYGYTF
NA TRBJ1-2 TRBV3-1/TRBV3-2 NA TGTGCCAGCAGCCAAGTGTCAGTACTGGGCTACACCTTC CASSQVSVLGYTF
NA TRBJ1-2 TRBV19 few TGTGCCACTCAGCGAGGAAACTATGGCTACACCTTC CATQRGNYGYTF
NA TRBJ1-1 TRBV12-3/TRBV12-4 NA TGTGCCAGCAGTACGGACCGATACACTGAAGCTTTCTTT CASSTDRYTEAFF